The clone carrying this TCR beta chain was observed a single time. Its matching antigen is unknown. These data originate in a study of OX40 agonist ivuxolimab in advanced cancers. Study context: The dose-escalation cohort was approximately 84% male, with a mean age of about 60 years, ranging about 23 to 90. Points from the study as a whole: There were, on average, more expanded clones in CD8+ T cells than in CD4+. CD4+ and CD8+ T cells in blood underwent clonal expansion by week 6 at 0.1 to 3.0 mg/kg. Partial responders dosed at 0.1-3.0 mg/kg displayed clonal expansion ranking among the lowest.

Germline V gene data show CDR1 as SGHNT and CDR2 as YYREEE (reference sequence). CDR3 length: 14 amino acids. V lost 2 bases and J lost 2, with 8 bases in between. Assay used: immunoSEQ multiplex PCR; TCRdb lists only in-frame clones, some missing. Of 65,000 to 95,000 clones in the sample, roughly 87% were seen once. The chain recombines TRBV5-4 with TRBJ1-3; D is uncertain. This clonotype originated in an adult with an advanced solid tumor such as melanoma, head and neck, liver or kidney cancer. The sequenced sample was CD4+ or CD8+ T cells sorted from blood, obtained in a trial of the OX40 agonist ivuxolimab. CDR3 DNA sequence: TGTGCCAGCAGCTTTTTTGGGGCTGGAAACACCATATATTTT. Protein: CASSFFGAGNTIYF.